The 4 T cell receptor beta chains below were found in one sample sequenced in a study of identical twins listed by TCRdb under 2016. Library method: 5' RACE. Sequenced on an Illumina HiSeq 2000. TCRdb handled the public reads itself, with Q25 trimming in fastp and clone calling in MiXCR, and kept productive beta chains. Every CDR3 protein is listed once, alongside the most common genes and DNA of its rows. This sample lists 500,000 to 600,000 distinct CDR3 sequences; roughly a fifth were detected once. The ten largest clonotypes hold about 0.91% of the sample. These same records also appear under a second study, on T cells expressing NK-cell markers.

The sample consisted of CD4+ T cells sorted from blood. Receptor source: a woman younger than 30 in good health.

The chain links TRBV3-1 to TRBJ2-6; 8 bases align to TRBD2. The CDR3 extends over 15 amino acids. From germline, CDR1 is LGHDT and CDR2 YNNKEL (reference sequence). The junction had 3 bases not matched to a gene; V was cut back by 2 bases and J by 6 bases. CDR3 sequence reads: CASSQPGREANVLTF. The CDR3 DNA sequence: TGTGCCAGCAGCCAACCCGGGAGGGAGGCCAACGTCCTGACTTTC.

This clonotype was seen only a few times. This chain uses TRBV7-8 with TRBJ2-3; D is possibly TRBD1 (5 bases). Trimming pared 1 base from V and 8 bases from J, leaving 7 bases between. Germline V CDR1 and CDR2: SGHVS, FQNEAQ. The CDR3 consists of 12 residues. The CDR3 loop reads CASSLGGRTQYF. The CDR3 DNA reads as TGTGCCAGCAGCTTAGGGGGCCGTACGCAGTATTTT.

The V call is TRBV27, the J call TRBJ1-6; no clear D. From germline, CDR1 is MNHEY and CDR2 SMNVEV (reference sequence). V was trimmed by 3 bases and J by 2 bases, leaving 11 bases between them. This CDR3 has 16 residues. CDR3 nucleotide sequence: TGTGCCAGCAGTTTTCTGCCAGGACCCTATAATTCACCCCTCCACTTT. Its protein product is CASSFLPGPYNSPLHF.

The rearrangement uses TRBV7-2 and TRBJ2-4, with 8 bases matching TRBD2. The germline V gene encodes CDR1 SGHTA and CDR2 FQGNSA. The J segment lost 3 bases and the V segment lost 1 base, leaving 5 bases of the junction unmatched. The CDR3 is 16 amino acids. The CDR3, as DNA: TGTGCCAGCAGCTTAGGAGCGGGGGCGGGCAAAAACATTCAGTACTTC. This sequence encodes CASSLGAGAGKNIQYF.